What follows are 15 T cell receptor beta chains derived from one specimen sequenced in a study of T-cell memory formation after mild COVID-19. TCRdb reprocessed the 5' RACE reads with MiXCR, giving one entry per CDR3 protein. The sample shows some 150,000 distinct CDR3 sequences, roughly 24% of them seen only once. Material: PBMCs or a T cell subset sorted from them (not recorded which). The receptors come from an adult woman who had mild COVID-19 (a few samples of this study predate the infection). Cell type and time point are not known.

The chain combines TRBV24-1 with TRBJ2-1, with unresolved D. The V gene lost 4 bases and the J gene lost 6 bases, with 12 bases spanning the gap. Germline CDR1 KGHDR, CDR2 SFDVKD. The CDR3 length is 14 residues. The CDR3: CATSDPFFINEQFF. In nucleotides, the CDR3 is TGTGCCACCAGTGACCCTTTTTTCATCAATGAGCAGTTCTTC.

The sample holds many counts of this clonotype. This chain connects TRBV7-9 to TRBJ2-1; 12 bases align to TRBD2. CDR3 size: 16 residues. CDR1 SEHNR and CDR2 FQNEAQ come from the germline V gene (reference sequence). The ends lost 4 bases at V and 7 bases at J; junction bases unmatched: 8. CDR3 loop: CASSSPTSGGRNEQFF. The CDR3 nucleotides read TGTGCCAGCAGCTCTCCGACTAGCGGGGGTCGGAATGAGCAGTTCTTC.

The gene calls are TRBV7-3 and TRBJ2-3; 8 bases match TRBD1. This CDR3 comprises 13 residues. The J segment lost 6 bases and the V segment lost 4 bases, leaving 3 bases of the junction unmatched. The germline V gene has CDR1 SGHTA and CDR2 FQGTGA. CDR3 protein: CASSSQGADTQYF. The CDR3 region has the DNA TGTGCCAGCAGCTCTCAGGGGGCTGATACGCAGTATTTT.

The chain joins TRBV11-2 to TRBJ1-2, with unresolved D. This CDR3 contains 13 residues. Trimming took off 7 bases at V and 8 bases at J, with 17 bases between the two ends. Germline CDR1 is SGHAT and CDR2 is FQNNGV. Written as DNA, the CDR3 is TGTGCCAGCAAACCCGGGCAGGTGGGGGGCTACACCTTC. Residues: CASKPGQVGGYTF.

This clonotype was picked up many times. The gene calls are TRBV20-1 and TRBJ2-7; 7 bases align to TRBD1. The CDR3 sequence is 14 residues long. CDR1 is DFQATT, CDR2 SNEGSKA, per germline (reference sequence). V lost 1 base to trimming and J lost 3 bases; unmatched junction nucleotides: 6. Written as DNA, the CDR3 is TGCAGTGCTAGAGGGACAGGATCTGACTACGAGCAGTACTTC. It specifies CSARGTGSDYEQYF.

The genes are TRBV12-3 or TRBV12-4 and TRBJ1-1, with D unresolved. The CDR3 is 13 residues long. Trimming took off 6 bases at V and 4 bases at J, with 12 bases between the two ends. CDR3: CASSPPAGTEAFF. CDR3 nucleotide sequence: TGTGCCAGCAGCCCACCGGCGGGCACTGAAGCTTTCTTT.

This clonotype was counted between two and nine times. This rearrangement joins TRBV12-3 or TRBV12-4 to TRBJ2-2, with TRBD2 identical over 13 bases. The V segment lost 5 bases and the J segment 8 bases; nucleotides outside the gene matches: 8. The CDR3 length is 16 residues. CDR3 in amino acids: CASSPGTSGTEGELFF. As DNA, the CDR3 is TGTGCCAGCAGTCCCGGGACTAGCGGGACCGAGGGGGAGCTGTTTTTT.

The rearrangement links TRBV24-1 to TRBJ1-2; D uncertain. Looked up from germline, CDR1 is KGHDR and CDR2 is SFDVKD. The CDR3 has 14 residues. V shed 2 bases and J shed 4 bases, with 10 bases lying between them. The CDR3 is CATSDSGRAYGYTF. The CDR3, as DNA: TGTGCCACCAGTGATTCAGGCAGAGCCTATGGCTACACCTTC.

This rearrangement joins TRBV6-1 to TRBJ1-3; D unclear. This CDR3 spans 12 amino acids. Trimming took 7 bases from V and 6 from J, leaving 10 bases between them. CDR1 and CDR2 (germline): MNHNS, SASEGT. CDR3 region: CASTPEANTIYF. CDR3 bases: TGTGCCAGCACCCCTGAGGCAAACACCATATATTTT.

This clonotype was seen a single time. The chain joins TRBV7-2 to TRBJ2-5; D might be TRBD2 (8 bases). The germline CDR1 and CDR2 sequences are SGHTA and FQGNSA. The CDR3 length is 17 residues. With 5 bases removed from V and 2 bases from J, the gap between germline ends came to 21 bases. CDR3 coding DNA: TGTGCCAGCAGCCGCGGGAGGTTGACAGGGCCTCAAGAGACCCAGTACTTC. Translation gives CASSRGRLTGPQETQYF.

The rearrangement uses TRBV29-1 and TRBJ2-1; D may match TRBD1 or TRBD2 (6 bases each). Looked up from germline, CDR1 is SQVTM and CDR2 is ANQGSEA. This CDR3 is built from 15 residues. V lost 4 bases to trimming and J lost 4 bases, with 17 bases between them. The CDR3 reads CSVGRGDSIYNEQFF. For the CDR3, the DNA is TGCAGCGTTGGAAGGGGGGACTCAATTTACAATGAGCAGTTCTTC.

A few counts support this clonotype. The chain has TRBV12-3 or TRBV12-4 and TRBJ2-5; D could derive from TRBD1 or TRBD2 (5 bases each). There are 15 residues in the CDR3. V gave up 5 bases and J gave up 4 bases, with 17 bases separating them. CDR3 sequence: CASSPRWGSGETQYF. The CDR3 nucleotides are TGTGCCAGCAGTCCGCGTTGGGGGTCGGGAGAGACCCAGTACTTC.

The rearrangement links TRBV5-4 to TRBJ2-3; TRBD2 agrees at 9 bases. Germline trimming cut 4 bases from V and 1 base from J; bases unmatched to any gene: 4. In germline, CDR1 is SGHNT, CDR2 YYREEE (reference sequence). The CDR3 runs to 15 residues. This chain's CDR3 is CASSDRTSGTDTQYF. For the CDR3, the DNA is TGTGCCAGCAGCGACAGGACTAGCGGCACAGATACGCAGTATTTT.

This clonotype has only a few counts. The rearrangement uses TRBV12-3 or TRBV12-4 and TRBJ1-5; the D gene is possibly TRBD1 (5 bases). V shed 2 bases and J shed 1 base, with 9 bases lying between them. The CDR3 totals 15 residues. CDR3 amino acids: CASSLSGYSNQPQHF. The DNA of the CDR3 is TGTGCCAGCAGTTTATCAGGGTACAGCAATCAGCCCCAGCATTTT.

This chain links TRBV7-6 with TRBJ2-5; D is uncertain. The CDR3 runs to 12 residues. Trimming removed 0 bases from V and 4 bases from J, with 3 bases in between. Germline assignment: CDR1 SGHVS and CDR2 FNYEAQ. CDR3 bases: TGTGCCAGCAGCTTAGCTTTAGAGACCCAGTACTTC. Its protein is CASSLALETQYF. The full variable domain, its missing parts supplied by reference TRBV7-6 and TRBJ2-5, is GAGVSQSPRYKVTKRGQDVALRCDPISGHVSLYWYRQALGQGPEFLTYFNYEAQQDKSGLPNDRFSAERPEGSISTLTIQRTEQRDSAMYRCASSLALETQYFGPGTRLLVL.